The present TCR beta chain was sequenced within a study of cytomegalovirus exposure and HLA in healthy donors. The donors (healthy individuals) were bone marrow donors. As for this clone: Its antigen is not identified.

Study results and limitations: Published work reported that the classifier diagnosed cytomegalovirus status with high specificity and sensitivity.

V lost 6 bases, J lost 2 bases, and 7 bases stayed unmatched. This CDR3 spans 14 amino acids. Germline CDR1 is PRHDT and CDR2 is FYEKMQ (reference sequence). The PCR made use of 60 Vbeta and 13 Jbeta primers. Repertoires were generated with immunoSEQ multiplex PCR, while TCRdb's copy carries only in-frame clones and drops some. Of fewer than 300,000 clones in the sample, around 86% were seen once. Sequencing was carried out using PBMCs. J is TRBJ2-7 and V is TRBV13; 7 positions match TRBD1. The receptor's source is a man aged 40-50 years in good health and CMV-seropositive. The CDR3 loop reads CASSFRDSPYEQYF. CDR3 nucleotides: TGTGCCAGCAGTTTCCGGGACAGCCCCTACGAGCAGTACTTC.